Presented here are 3 T cell receptor beta chains from one specimen sequenced in a study of T-cell reconstitution after alpha-beta-depleted transplantation in children. Unique molecular identifiers were used to barcode this TCRbeta library. TCRdb analysed the PCR reads with MiXCR anew, one entry per CDR3 protein. This table has about 980,000 distinct CDR3 sequences, about 30% appearing once. Sequenced here: PBMCs, mostly from graft donor cells, sampled 360 days after TCRalphabeta/CD19-depleted stem cell transplant. These receptors all come from a boy in the first two years of life who had a stem cell transplant for SCID, so the T cells may come from the graft donor.

The V call is TRBV7-9, the J call TRBJ2-1; 8 bases align to TRBD1. The length of the CDR3 is 16 residues. Germline V gene data show CDR1 as SEHNR and CDR2 as FQNEAQ (reference sequence). V gave up 5 bases and J gave up 8 bases; unmatched junction bases: 14. The CDR3 DNA follows: TGTGCCAGCAGCCCCCGTCTGGCCAGGGGGCTCGATGAGCAGTTCTTC. This gives the protein CASSPRLARGLDEQFF.

In this sample, this clonotype turned up a few times. The chain uses TRBV20-1 and TRBJ2-7, with 10 bases matching TRBD1. Germline V gene lookup returns CDR1 DFQATT and CDR2 SNEGSKA (reference sequence). With 0 bases clipped from V and 5 bases from J, the junction kept 4 bases outside the gene matches. The CDR3 contains 14 residues. The CDR3 region has the DNA TGCAGTGCTAGAGATTCGACAGGGGGCCACGAGCAGTACTTC. It translates to CSARDSTGGHEQYF.

The V and J genes are TRBV6-1 and TRBJ1-2; D is unresolved. Trimming removed 4 bases from V and 4 bases from J, with 10 bases in between. Germline V gene sequence: CDR1 MNHNS, CDR2 SASEGT. The CDR3 contains 13 residues. CDR3 DNA sequence: TGTGCCAGCAGTGCTGTGACATTCTATGGCTACACCTTC. Protein: CASSAVTFYGYTF.